This T cell receptor beta chain originates from a study of shared clonotypes between healthy human individuals. The overall study: Researchers assigned three CD4 naive, three CD4 memory, two CD8 naive and one CD8 memory plate to each donor. Whole-study findings and limits: Blood was the sole source, and tissue repertoires probably differ.

Worth noting for this clone: As yet, its antigen is unknown.

TCRdb's copy holds only in-frame clones and misses some; the assay was immunoSEQ multiplex PCR. The sample holds under 2.5 million clones, approximately 90% seen once. V shed 4 bases and J 8 bases; nucleotides not matched to a gene: 7. Germline V gene sequence: CDR1 LNHDA, CDR2 SQIVND (reference sequence). CDR3 length: 14 residues. Both subsets, CD45RA+ naive and CD45RA-negative memory, were split from the CD4+ cells. This chain connects TRBV19 to TRBJ1-4, with 7 bases that match TRBD1. The sequence came from a man between 18 and 29 years old in good health. Some clones in this sample may be carry-over from other donors' samples. The source material was naive CD4+ T cells from PBMCs. Indicated subset: CD45RA+ positively selected. The CDR3 sequence: CASSTGQVGEKLFF. As DNA, the CDR3 is TGTGCCAGTAGTACCGGACAGGTTGGGGAAAAACTGTTTTTT.